Listed below are T cell receptor beta chains from one sample, sequenced in a study of T cell responses to AZD1222 COVID-19 vaccine. TCRdb's copy holds only in-frame clones and misses some; the assay was immunoSEQ multiplex PCR. This sample has more than 120,000 clones, with 88% found just once. The material was peripheral blood, obtained 28 days after the second dose of the MenACWY control vaccine. Receptors were obtained from an adult who received the MenACWY meningococcal vaccine as a control. CDR3s include the opening cysteine and the closing phenylalanine or tryptophan. D genes are given only for firm matches. Clone size, where shown, is once, few, many, or a class for clones that have expanded.

TRBJ2-1 | once | - | TRBV28 | TGTGCCAGCAAGGGCGTTGGTGGCAATGAGCAGTTCTTC | CASKGVGGNEQFF
TRBJ1-1 | - | - | TRBV5-1 | TGCGCCAGCAGCTTACAAGGACCCACTGAAGCTTTCTTT | CASSLQGPTEAFF
TRBJ1-5 | - | - | TRBV10-2 | TGCGCCAGCAGTCCGGGGGTGGGCAATCAGCCCCAGCATTTT | CASSPGVGNQPQHF
TRBJ1-6 | - | - | TRBV29-1 | TGCAGCGTTGGCACAGGGATGGGCTCACCCCTCCACTTT | CSVGTGMGSPLHF
TRBJ1-2 | once | - | TRBV7-2 | TGTGCCAGCACCCTTCACAGGGACTATGGCTACACCTTC | CASTLHRDYGYTF
TRBJ2-6 | - | TRBD1 | TRBV10-3 | TGTGCCATCGAGGCAGGGGGTTCTGGGGCCAACGTCCTGACTTTC | CAIEAGGSGANVLTF
TRBJ2-1 | - | - | TRBV5-1 | TGCGCCAGCAGCCCCGCACGAGGGGCTACCTACAATGAGCAGTTCTTC | CASSPARGATYNEQFF
TRBJ2-3 | - | - | TRBV27 | TGTGCCAGCAGCGGAGGGGCCACAGATACGCAGTATTTT | CASSGGATDTQYF
TRBJ1-1 | - | - | TRBV27 | TGTGCCAGCAGTTTGGCAGGAATGAACACTGAAGCTTTCTTT | CASSLAGMNTEAFF
TRBJ2-5 | - | - | TRBV6-5 | TGTGCCAGCAGTTACTTTCCTCGGATTGAAGAGACCCAGTACTTC | CASSYFPRIEETQYF
TRBJ1-2 | - | - | TRBV6-4 | TGTGCCAGCAGTGAAACAGCTAACTATGGCTACACCTTC | CASSETANYGYTF
TRBJ2-2 | few | TRBD2 | TRBV6-4 | TGTGCCAGCAGTGCTAGCGGGAACGCCGGGGAGCTGTTTTTT | CASSASGNAGELFF
TRBJ2-3 | once | - | TRBV6-5 | TGTGCCAGCAGTTACTCGACGGGGCGCACAGATACGCAGTATTTT | CASSYSTGRTDTQYF
TRBJ1-2 | - | TRBD1 | TRBV29-1 | TGCAGCGTTCGCCTAATACAGGGGGCGCATGGCTACACCTTC | CSVRLIQGAHGYTF
TRBJ2-5 | once | - | TRBV2 | TGTGCCAGCAGTTTAAATCGGGACCAAGAGACCCAGTACTTC | CASSLNRDQETQYF
TRBJ1-5 | - | TRBD1 | TRBV28 | TGTGCCAGCAGGCCGGACAGGAATCAGCCCCAGCATTTT | CASRPDRNQPQHF
TRBJ1-2 | few | - | TRBV27 | TGTGCCAGCAGTTTATCCCTACCCCAGGAGGGTCGCTACACCTTC | CASSLSLPQEGRYTF
TRBJ1-1 | - | TRBD1 | TRBV2 | TGTGCCAGCAAAAGAACGGACAGGGGGTATAACACTGAAGCTTTCTTT | CASKRTDRGYNTEAFF
TRBJ1-4 | - | - | TRBV6-6 | TGTGCCAGCAGTTACGCCTCCAGTACAACTAATGAAAAACTGTTTTTT | CASSYASSTTNEKLFF
TRBJ2-3 | - | TRBD2 | TRBV9 | TGTGCCAGCAGCGTAGAGCCTAGCGGGCAGATTACGCAGTATTTT | CASSVEPSGQITQYF
TRBJ1-1 | - | - | TRBV19 | TGTGCCAGTAGTGCGACAGGGAACACTGAAGCTTTCTTT | CASSATGNTEAFF
TRBJ1-5 | - | - | TRBV4-2 | TGTGCCAGCAGCCAAGAAGTCGGCGGTCAGCCCCAGCATTTT | CASSQEVGGQPQHF
TRBJ2-1 | - | TRBD2 | TRBV19 | TGTGCCACTACGCCCGGTAACAAGCGGGACGGCTCCTACAATGAGCAGTTCTTC | CATTPGNKRDGSYNEQFF
TRBJ1-1 | - | - | TRBV5-4 | TGTGCCAGCAGCCCCCAGGTGGGGAGAGGGACTGAAGCTTTCTTT | CASSPQVGRGTEAFF
TRBJ2-2 | - | - | TRBV30 | TGTGCCTGGAGTGTACGTGATCCTCTACCCGGGGAGCTGTTTTTT | CAWSVRDPLPGELFF
TRBJ2-7 | few | - | TRBV19 | TGTGCCAGTAGTACCTGGACAGCTCCAGAGCAGTACTTC | CASSTWTAPEQYF
TRBJ1-1 | - | - | TRBV3-1/TRBV3-2 | TGTGCCAGCAGCCAAGATCCCCGAAAGGGGACTGAAGCTTTCTTT | CASSQDPRKGTEAFF
TRBJ2-7 | - | - | TRBV13 | TGTGCCAGCAGCATGGCAGGGTGGTACGAGCAGTACTTC | CASSMAGWYEQYF
TRBJ2-1 | - | - | TRBV6-1 | TGTGCCAGCAGTGAAGCAGGGGGAGGGCCCCGTAATGAGCAGTTCTTC | CASSEAGGGPRNEQFF